This T cell receptor (beta chain) was sequenced in a study of tumor-infiltrating lymphocytes in oesophageal squamous cell carcinoma (dated by TCRdb to the mid-2010s). This clonotype was counted ten times or more. Its antigen has not been determined. A much larger clone differs by one base, so this may be a read error. The library was produced with PCR. Sequencer: Illumina HiSeq 2000. TCRdb cleaned the public reads at Q25 with fastp, built clones with MiXCR and kept in-frame beta chains. Identical CDR3 protein sequences are pooled into one entry, listed with their most common genes and DNA. This sample gives some 6,700 distinct CDR3 sequences in total; less than 15% of them show up just once. Around a sixth of the sample is taken by the ten largest. This TCR was sampled from a male donor with esophageal squamous cell carcinoma. The sample was esophageal tumor tissue.

This receptor has the CDR3 CASSLDLAGVSYEQFF. In nucleotide form, the sequence is TGTGCCAGCAGCTTAGATTTAGCGGGGGTGTCCTACGAGCAGTTCTTC. The chain links TRBV11-2 with TRBJ2-1, with 9 bases aligning to TRBD2. CDR1 and CDR2 were assigned from the germline V gene as SGHAT and FQNNGV. The CDR3 numbers 16 residues from cysteine through phenylalanine. CDR3 DNA is the only sequence kept; it has 48 bases, read in frame from the first base. At the junction V is shortened by 0 bases and J by 10 bases; bases outside the gene matches: 10.